A single sample gave rise to the 2 T cell receptor beta chains below, sequenced in a study of beta chain features in type 1 diabetes. Expressed TCRB transcripts were sequenced, since all the RNA that had been isolated was reverse transcribed. Sequencing used immunoSEQ multiplex PCR; TCRdb keeps in-frame clones, though not all of them. The sample has 200,000 to 300,000 clones; roughly 20% are singletons. Study-level points and caveats: Shorter TCRB CDR3s, moderately but significantly so, were found in Type 1 diabetes patients in all four CD4+ subsets.

These TCRs' antigens remain unknown. Sequenced input: naive CD4+ T cells from blood. These receptors were taken from a woman in her thirties or forties with type 1 diabetes.

The chain links TRBV6-5 to TRBJ1-2; D ambiguous. The V end was cut by 0 bases, the J end by 6 bases, with 14 bases between. The germline CDR1 and CDR2 sequences are MNHEY and SVGAGI. CDR3 length equals 15 residues. The CDR3 coding sequence is TGTGCCAGCAGTTACTCCAGGTCGTGGAGGAATGGCTACACCTTC. Residues: CASSYSRSWRNGYTF.

The V gene is TRBV5-1, the J gene TRBJ2-5; 10 nucleotides line up with TRBD1. The J segment lost 0 bases and the V segment lost 4 bases, leaving 6 bases of the junction unmatched. CDR3 length: 16 residues. The germline CDR1 and CDR2 sequences are SGHRS and YFSETQ. CDR3 sequence: CASSPMTGGYQETQYF. CDR3 coding DNA: TGCGCCAGCAGCCCAATGACAGGGGGCTACCAAGAGACCCAGTACTTC. Full variable domain (rest looked up from reference TRBV5-1 and TRBJ2-5): KAGVTQTPRYLIKTRGQQVTLSCSPISGHRSVSWYQQTPGQGLQFLFEYFSETQRNKGNFPGRFSGRQFSNSRSEMNVSTLELGDSALYLCASSPMTGGYQETQYFGPGTRLLVL.